Presented here are 16 T cell receptor beta chains from one specimen sequenced in a study of T cell repertoires in cytomegalovirus infection. These receptors' targets are unknown. TCRdb re-analysed the reads in MiXCR, keeping a single row per CDR3 protein. The data show hundreds of thousands of distinct CDR3 sequences, 29% seen once. The material sequenced was cultured PBMCs, taken from culture after CMV antigen stimulation. These receptors originate from a human donor in good health (CMV status not recorded). Some clones in this sample may be carry-over from other donors' samples.

This clonotype was detected only a few times. This chain connects TRBV6-1 to TRBJ2-7; possible D gene TRBD2, 5 bases. Trimming took 4 bases from V and 6 from J, leaving 16 bases between them. This CDR3 has 14 residues. CDR1 MNHNS and CDR2 SASEGT come from the germline V gene. CDR3 region: CASSVPIGAGEQYF. As DNA, the CDR3 is TGTGCCAGCAGTGTCCCAATCGGCGCGGGCGAGCAGTACTTC.

This clonotype was picked up many times. The J gene is TRBJ1-1, the V gene TRBV9; tentative D call: TRBD1 (6 bases). Trimming left V 6 bases short and J 3 bases short, with 21 bases between. The CDR3 loop spans 16 amino acids. Germline V gene data show CDR1 as SGDLS and CDR2 as YYNGEE. This chain's CDR3 is CASTRGSPLSYTEAFF. For the CDR3, the DNA is TGTGCCAGCACCAGGGGCAGCCCCCTTTCTTACACTGAAGCTTTCTTT. Variable domain in full (rest from reference TRBV9 and TRBJ1-1): DSGVTQTPKHLITATGQRVTLRCSPRSGDLSVYWYQQSLDQGLQFLIQYYNGEERAKGNILERFSAQQFPDLHSELNLSSLELGDSALYFCASTRGSPLSYTEAFFGQGTRLTVV.

CDR3 loop: CASSYSRAGNTEAFF. CDR3 DNA: TGTGCCAGCAGTTACTCGAGGGCGGGTAACACTGAAGCTTTCTTT. The V and J genes are TRBV6-5 and TRBJ1-1; no clear D gene. Trimming removed 0 bases from V and 2 bases from J, with 10 bases in between. The CDR3 is 15 residues long. The V gene's germline CDR1 is MNHEY and CDR2 SVGAGI.

This clonotype has just a few counts. V and J are TRBV29-1 and TRBJ1-3, with D unresolved. The germline V gene has CDR1 SQVTM and CDR2 ANQGSEA. V lost 7 bases and J 4 bases, leaving 11 bases between the germline ends. CDR3 length equals 12 residues. The CDR3 nucleotides read TGCAGCGCCACAATTGGGGGAAACACCATATATTTT. It yields the protein CSATIGGNTIYF. Together with reference TRBV29-1 and TRBJ1-3, the CDR3 gives the full variable domain: SAVISQKPSRDICQRGTSLTIQCQVDSQVTMMFWYRQQPGQSLTLIATANQGSEATYESGFVIDKFPISRPNLTFSTLTVSNMSPEDSSIYLCSATIGGNTIYFGEGSWLTVV.

This clonotype was observed a handful of times. V gene TRBV12-3 or TRBV12-4 combines with J gene TRBJ2-1, with 8 bases aligning to TRBD1. This CDR3 region has 15 residues. The ends lost 3 bases at V and 7 bases at J; junction bases unmatched: 8. CDR3 coding DNA: TGTGCCAGCAGTTTTGACAGGGGTCGTGGGAATGAGCAGTTCTTC. It is translated as CASSFDRGRGNEQFF.

The chain combines TRBV20-1 with TRBJ2-7; 8 bases fit TRBD2. V trimming: 0 bases; J trimming: 3 bases; junction bases outside the gene matches: 7. Germline CDR1 reads DFQATT; CDR2 reads SNEGSKA (reference sequence). CDR3 length: 15 amino acids. The CDR3, as DNA: TGCAGTGCTAGAGAGGGTAGCGGGGCTATCTACGAGCAGTACTTC. Translation: CSAREGSGAIYEQYF.

The chain is built from TRBV6-1 and TRBJ2-4; D may be TRBD1 or TRBD2 (6 bases each). V lost 2 bases and J lost 6, with 11 bases in between. Looked up from germline, CDR1 is MNHNS and CDR2 is SASEGT. The CDR3 totals 14 residues. The CDR3 bases are TGTGCCAGCAGTGAATATAGGGGGGCAAACATTCAGTACTTC. Translating it yields CASSEYRGANIQYF.

The chain is built from TRBV7-8 and TRBJ2-1; TRBD1 aligns across 12 bases. CDR3 length: 14 amino acids. V was pared by 3 bases and J by 9 bases, with 3 bases of the junction left unmatched. Per the germline V gene, CDR1 is SGHVS and CDR2 is FQNEAQ. The CDR3, as DNA: TGTGCCAGCAGCTTGGGACAGGGGGCCGGTGAGCAGTTCTTC. Protein sequence: CASSLGQGAGEQFF.

The CDR3 nucleotides read TGTGCCAGCAGCTCGCGCACAGGGAGGTCCTACAATGAGCAGTTCTTC. It specifies CASSSRTGRSYNEQFF. The chain carries TRBV11-2 and TRBJ2-1; D may be TRBD1 or TRBD2 (6 bases each). Trimming took 4 bases from V and 1 from J, leaving 14 bases between them. The germline V gene encodes CDR1 SGHAT and CDR2 FQNNGV. CDR3 size: 16 residues.

The chain employs TRBV6-1 and TRBJ2-1; the match to TRBD2 covers 11 bases. The germline gives CDR1 MNHNS, CDR2 SASEGT. The CDR3 length is 15 residues. The V segment lost 6 bases and the J segment 3 bases; nucleotides outside the gene matches: 4. The DNA of the CDR3 is TGTGCCAGCAGGCGACTAGCGGGAAACTACAATGAGCAGTTCTTC. Translating gives CASRRLAGNYNEQFF.

This clonotype was seen repeatedly, ten times or more. The chain's CDR3 is CASSEGEGQGPPEAFF. The CDR3 coding sequence is TGTGCCAGCAGTGAAGGGGAGGGACAGGGCCCTCCTGAAGCTTTCTTT. V is TRBV6-1 and J is TRBJ1-1; 9 nucleotides match TRBD1. Germline values: CDR1 MNHNS, CDR2 SASEGT. The J segment lost 6 bases and the V segment lost 1 base, leaving 9 bases of the junction unmatched. The CDR3 length is 16 residues.

The CDR3 region is CATSRGPSGTRYEQYF. Written as DNA, the CDR3 is TGTGCCACCAGCAGAGGCCCATCCGGGACACGGTACGAGCAGTACTTC. The V gene is TRBV15, the J gene TRBJ2-7; possible D gene TRBD1, 6 bases. CDR1 is LNHNV, CDR2 YYDKDF, per germline (reference sequence). Deletions cut 1 base from V and 4 bases from J, with 17 bases between. The CDR3 is 16 residues long. The whole variable domain, remainder taken from reference TRBV15 and TRBJ2-7, is DAMVIQNPRYQVTQFGKPVTLSCSQTLNHNVMYWYQQKSSQAPKLLFHYYDKDFNNEADTPDNFQSRRPNTSFCFLDIRSPGLGDTAMYLCATSRGPSGTRYEQYFGPGTRLTVT.

This rearrangement joins TRBV20-1 to TRBJ2-5; 13 bases map to TRBD2. This CDR3 contains 15 residues. Per the germline V gene, CDR1 is DFQATT and CDR2 is SNEGSKA (reference sequence). CDR3 sequence reads: CSTGGTSGIQETQYF. In nucleotides, the CDR3 is TGCAGCACAGGGGGGACTAGCGGGATACAAGAGACCCAGTACTTC.

This clonotype was found many times. V gene TRBV6-4 combines with J gene TRBJ2-3, with a weak D call TRBD2 (5 bases). Deletions cut 0 bases from V and 5 bases from J, with 12 bases between. Germline V gene sequence: CDR1 MRHNA, CDR2 SNTAGT. There are 15 residues in the CDR3. CDR3 residues: CASSDSPGEGDTQYF. CDR3 DNA sequence: TGTGCCAGCAGTGACTCTCCGGGTGAGGGAGATACGCAGTATTTT.

The chain employs TRBV19 and TRBJ1-3; D might be TRBD1 (5 bases). Germline assignment: CDR1 LNHDA and CDR2 SQIVND (reference sequence). V was shortened by 3 bases and J by 0 bases, with 18 bases between the two germline ends. This CDR3 has 18 amino acids. Here the CDR3 reads CASSMGHQLGISGNTIYF. CDR3 bases: TGTGCCAGTAGTATGGGGCATCAACTCGGGATCTCTGGAAACACCATATATTTT. The variable domain in full, completed from reference TRBV19 and TRBJ1-3, reads DGGITQSPKYLFRKEGQNVTLSCEQNLNHDAMYWYRQDPGQGLRLIYYSQIVNDFQKGDIAEGYSVSREKKESFPLTVTSAQKNPTAFYLCASSMGHQLGISGNTIYFGEGSWLTVV.

CDR3 sequence reads: CATSRTADLRVDTQYF. The CDR3 region has the DNA TGTGCCACCAGCAGAACCGCGGACCTCCGAGTAGATACGCAGTATTTT. This chain connects TRBV15 to TRBJ2-3, with no clear D. CDR3 length: 16 residues. The V end was cut by 2 bases, the J end by 5 bases, with 17 bases between. From germline, CDR1 is LNHNV and CDR2 YYDKDF (reference sequence).